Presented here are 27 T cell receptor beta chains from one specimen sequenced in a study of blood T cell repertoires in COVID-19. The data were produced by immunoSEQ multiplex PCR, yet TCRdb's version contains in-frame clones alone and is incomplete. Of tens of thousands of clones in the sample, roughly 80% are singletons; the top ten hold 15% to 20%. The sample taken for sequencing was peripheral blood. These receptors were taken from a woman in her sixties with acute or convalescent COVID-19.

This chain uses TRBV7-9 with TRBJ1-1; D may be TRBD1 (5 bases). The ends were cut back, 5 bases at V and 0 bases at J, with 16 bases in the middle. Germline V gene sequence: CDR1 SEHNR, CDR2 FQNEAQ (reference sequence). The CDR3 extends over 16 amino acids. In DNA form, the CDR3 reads TGTGCCAGCAGCCTCGCACCGGGACTCCTGAACACTGAAGCTTTCTTT. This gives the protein CASSLAPGLLNTEAFF.

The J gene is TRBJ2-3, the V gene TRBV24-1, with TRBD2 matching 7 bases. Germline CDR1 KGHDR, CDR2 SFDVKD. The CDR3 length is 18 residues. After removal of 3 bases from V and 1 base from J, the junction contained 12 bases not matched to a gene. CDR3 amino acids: CATSDMRARGSRTDTQYF. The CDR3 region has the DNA TGTGCCACCAGTGATATGAGGGCCCGCGGGAGTCGCACAGATACGCAGTATTTT.

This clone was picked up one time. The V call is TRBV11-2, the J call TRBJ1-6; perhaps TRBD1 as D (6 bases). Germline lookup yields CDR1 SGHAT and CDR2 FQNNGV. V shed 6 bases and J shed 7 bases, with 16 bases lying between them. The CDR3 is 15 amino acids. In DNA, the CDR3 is TGTGCCAGCAGTCTAGTCCAGGGGTTCAATTCACCCCTCCACTTT. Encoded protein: CASSLVQGFNSPLHF.

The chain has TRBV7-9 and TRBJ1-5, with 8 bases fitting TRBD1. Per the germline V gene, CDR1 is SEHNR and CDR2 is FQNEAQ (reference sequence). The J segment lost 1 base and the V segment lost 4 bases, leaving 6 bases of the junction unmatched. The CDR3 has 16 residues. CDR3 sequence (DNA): TGTGCCAGCAGCTCGGGACAGGTCGGAAGCAATCAGCCCCAGCATTTT. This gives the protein CASSSGQVGSNQPQHF.

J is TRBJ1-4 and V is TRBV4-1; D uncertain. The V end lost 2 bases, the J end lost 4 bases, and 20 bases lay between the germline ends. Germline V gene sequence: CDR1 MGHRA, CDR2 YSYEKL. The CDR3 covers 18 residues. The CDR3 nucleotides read TGCGCCAGCAGCCAAAAACCCTTGGGCGGGTCCAGTAATGAAAAACTGTTTTTT. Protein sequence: CASSQKPLGGSSNEKLFF.

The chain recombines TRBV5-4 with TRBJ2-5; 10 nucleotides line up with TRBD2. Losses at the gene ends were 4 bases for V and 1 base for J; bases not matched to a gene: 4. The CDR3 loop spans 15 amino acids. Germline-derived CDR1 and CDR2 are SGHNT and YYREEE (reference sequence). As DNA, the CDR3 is TGTGCCAGCAGCATGACTAGCGGGCCCCAAGAGACCCAGTACTTC. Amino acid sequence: CASSMTSGPQETQYF.

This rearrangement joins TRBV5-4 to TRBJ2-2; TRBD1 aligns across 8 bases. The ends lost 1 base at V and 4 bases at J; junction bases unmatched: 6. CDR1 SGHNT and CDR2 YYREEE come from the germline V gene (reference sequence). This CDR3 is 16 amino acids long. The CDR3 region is CASSLFRGLATGELFF. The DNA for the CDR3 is TGTGCCAGCAGCTTGTTCAGGGGGCTCGCCACCGGGGAGCTGTTTTTT.

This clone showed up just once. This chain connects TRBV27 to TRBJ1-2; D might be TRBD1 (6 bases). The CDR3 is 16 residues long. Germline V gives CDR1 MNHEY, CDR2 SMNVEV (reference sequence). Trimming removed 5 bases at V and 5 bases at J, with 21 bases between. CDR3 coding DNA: TGTGCCAGCAGTCTTTCCCAGGGACACAGTTTTTATGGCTACACCTTC. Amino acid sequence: CASSLSQGHSFYGYTF.

As DNA, the CDR3 is TGTGCCAGCAGTTTGGTGCCCCGGGACAGGGTGGGCACTGAAGCTTTCTTT. It codes for CASSLVPRDRVGTEAFF. This chain uses TRBV28 with TRBJ1-1; TRBD1 matches at 9 bases. This CDR3 contains 17 residues. With V trimmed by 3 bases and J by 4 bases, 12 bases remained unmatched. CDR1 and CDR2 from the germline V gene are MDHEN and SYDVKM.

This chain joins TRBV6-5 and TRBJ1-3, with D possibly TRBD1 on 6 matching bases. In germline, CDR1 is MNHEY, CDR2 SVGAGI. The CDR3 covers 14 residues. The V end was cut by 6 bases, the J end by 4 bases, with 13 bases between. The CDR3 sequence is CASRQGSSGNTIYF. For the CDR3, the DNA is TGTGCCAGCAGACAGGGTTCGTCCGGAAACACCATATATTTT.

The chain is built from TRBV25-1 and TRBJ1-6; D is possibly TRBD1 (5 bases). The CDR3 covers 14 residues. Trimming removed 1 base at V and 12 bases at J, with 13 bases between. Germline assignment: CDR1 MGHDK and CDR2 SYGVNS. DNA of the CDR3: TGTGCCAGCAGTGAATTGGCAGGGCGTCAACCCCTCCACTTT. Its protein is CASSELAGRQPLHF. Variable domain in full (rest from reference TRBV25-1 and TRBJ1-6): EADIYQTPRYLVIGTGKKITLECSQTMGHDKMYWYQQDPGMELHLIHYSYGVNSTEKGDLSSESTVSRIRTEHFPLTLESARPSHTSQYLCASSELAGRQPLHFGNGTRLTVT.

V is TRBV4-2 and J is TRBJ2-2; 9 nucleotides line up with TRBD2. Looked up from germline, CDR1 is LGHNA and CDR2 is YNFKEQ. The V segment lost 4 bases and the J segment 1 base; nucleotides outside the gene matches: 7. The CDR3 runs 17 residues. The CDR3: CASSPKLAGLNTGELFF. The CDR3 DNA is TGTGCCAGCAGCCCAAAACTAGCGGGCCTGAACACCGGGGAGCTGTTTTTT.

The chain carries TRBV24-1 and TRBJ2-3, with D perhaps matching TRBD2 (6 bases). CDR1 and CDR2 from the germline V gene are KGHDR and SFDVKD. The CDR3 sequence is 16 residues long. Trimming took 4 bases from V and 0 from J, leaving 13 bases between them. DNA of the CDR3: TGTGCCACCAGTGACGCCGTGGGGGGTAGCACAGATACGCAGTATTTT. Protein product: CATSDAVGGSTDTQYF.

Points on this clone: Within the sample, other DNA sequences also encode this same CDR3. The DNA of the CDR3 is TGTGCCAGTAGGACGACAGGGAGTAGCAATCAGCCCCAGCATTTT. Amino acids: CASRTTGSSNQPQHF. The chain joins TRBV19 to TRBJ1-5; 7 nucleotides align to TRBD1. V lost 6 bases to trimming and J lost 0 bases; unmatched junction nucleotides: 5. CDR1 and CDR2 (germline): LNHDA, SQIVND (reference sequence). CDR3 length: 15 amino acids.

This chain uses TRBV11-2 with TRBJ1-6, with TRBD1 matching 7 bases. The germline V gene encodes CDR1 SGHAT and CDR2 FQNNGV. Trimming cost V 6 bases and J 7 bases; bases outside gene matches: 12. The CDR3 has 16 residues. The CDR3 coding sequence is TGTGCCAGCAGACCATTTACCGGGACAGAAAATTCACCCCTCCACTTT. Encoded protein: CASRPFTGTENSPLHF.

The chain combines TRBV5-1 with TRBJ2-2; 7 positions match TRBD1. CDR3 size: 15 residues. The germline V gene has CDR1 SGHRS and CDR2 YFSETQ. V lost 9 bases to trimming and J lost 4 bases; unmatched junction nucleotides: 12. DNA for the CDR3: TGCGCCACCTCTCCCCGACAGGGAAGCACCGGGGAGCTGTTTTTT. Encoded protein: CATSPRQGSTGELFF. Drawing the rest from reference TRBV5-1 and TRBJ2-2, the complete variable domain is KAGVTQTPRYLIKTRGQQVTLSCSPISGHRSVSWYQQTPGQGLQFLFEYFSETQRNKGNFPGRFSGRQFSNSRSEMNVSTLELGDSALYLCATSPRQGSTGELFFGEGSRLTVL.

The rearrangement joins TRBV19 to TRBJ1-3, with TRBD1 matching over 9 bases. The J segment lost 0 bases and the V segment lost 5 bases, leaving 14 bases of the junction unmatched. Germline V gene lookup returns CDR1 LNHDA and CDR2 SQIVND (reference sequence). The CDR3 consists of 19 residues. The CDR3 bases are TGTGCCAGTAGTCCCGGGACAGGGAGATCCGAGGTCTCTGGAAACACCATATATTTT. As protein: CASSPGTGRSEVSGNTIYF.

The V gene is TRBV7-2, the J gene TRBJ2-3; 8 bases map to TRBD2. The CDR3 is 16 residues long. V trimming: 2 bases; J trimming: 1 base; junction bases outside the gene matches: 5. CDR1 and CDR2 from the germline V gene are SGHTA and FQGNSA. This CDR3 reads CASSLLAGVGTDTQYF. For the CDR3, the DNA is TGTGCCAGCAGCTTACTAGCGGGCGTGGGCACAGATACGCAGTATTTT.

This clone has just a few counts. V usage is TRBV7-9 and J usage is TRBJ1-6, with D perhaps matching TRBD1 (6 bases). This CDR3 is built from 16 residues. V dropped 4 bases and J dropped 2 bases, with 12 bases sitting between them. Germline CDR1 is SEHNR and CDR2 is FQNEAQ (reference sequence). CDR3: CASSSTGPPYNSPLHF. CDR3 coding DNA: TGTGCCAGCAGCTCCACAGGGCCCCCCTATAATTCACCCCTCCACTTT.

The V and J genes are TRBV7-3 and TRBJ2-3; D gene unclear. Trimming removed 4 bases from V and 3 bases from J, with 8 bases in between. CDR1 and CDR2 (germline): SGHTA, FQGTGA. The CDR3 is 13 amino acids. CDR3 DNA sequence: TGTGCCAGCAGCTCACAAGCGACAGATACGCAGTATTTT. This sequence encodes CASSSQATDTQYF. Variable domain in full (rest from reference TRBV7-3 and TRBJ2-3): GAGVSQTPSNKVTEKGKYVELRCDPISGHTALYWYRQSLGQGPEFLIYFQGTGAADDSGLPNDRFFAVRPEGSVSTLKIQRTERGDSAVYLCASSSQATDTQYFGPGTRLTVL.

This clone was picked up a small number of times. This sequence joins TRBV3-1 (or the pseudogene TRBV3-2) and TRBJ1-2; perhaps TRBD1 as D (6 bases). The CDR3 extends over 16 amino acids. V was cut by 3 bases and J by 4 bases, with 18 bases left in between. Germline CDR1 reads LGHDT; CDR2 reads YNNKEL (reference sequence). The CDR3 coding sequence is TGTGCCAGCAGCCATACAGCTACAGGGATTGGCTATGGCTACACCTTC. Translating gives CASSHTATGIGYGYTF.

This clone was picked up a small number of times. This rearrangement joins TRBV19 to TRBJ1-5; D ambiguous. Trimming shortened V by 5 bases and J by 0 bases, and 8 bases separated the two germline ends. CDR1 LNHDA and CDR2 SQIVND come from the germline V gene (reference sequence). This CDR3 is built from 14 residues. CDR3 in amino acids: CASSVQDSNQPQHF. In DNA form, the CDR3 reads TGTGCCAGTAGTGTCCAGGATAGCAATCAGCCCCAGCATTTT.

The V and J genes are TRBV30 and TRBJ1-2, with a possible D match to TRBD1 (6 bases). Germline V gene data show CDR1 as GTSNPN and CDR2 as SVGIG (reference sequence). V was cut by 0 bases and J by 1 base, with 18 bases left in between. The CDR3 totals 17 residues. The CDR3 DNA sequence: TGTGCCTGGAGTGTACGCGGGCAGGGGCTTTTTAACTATGGCTACACCTTC. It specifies CAWSVRGQGLFNYGYTF.

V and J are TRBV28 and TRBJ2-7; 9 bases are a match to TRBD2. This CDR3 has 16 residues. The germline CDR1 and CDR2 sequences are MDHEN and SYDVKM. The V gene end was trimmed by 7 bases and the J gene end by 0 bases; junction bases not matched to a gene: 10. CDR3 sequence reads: CASKVAGALSSYEQYF. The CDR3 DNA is TGTGCCAGCAAGGTAGCGGGGGCCCTTAGCTCCTACGAGCAGTACTTC.

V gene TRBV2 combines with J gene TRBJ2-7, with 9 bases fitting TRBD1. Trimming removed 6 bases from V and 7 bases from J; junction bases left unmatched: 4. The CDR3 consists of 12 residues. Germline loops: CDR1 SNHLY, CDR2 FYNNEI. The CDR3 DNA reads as TGTGCCAGCAGACAGGGGGCTACAGAGCAGTACGTC. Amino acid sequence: CASRQGATEQYV.

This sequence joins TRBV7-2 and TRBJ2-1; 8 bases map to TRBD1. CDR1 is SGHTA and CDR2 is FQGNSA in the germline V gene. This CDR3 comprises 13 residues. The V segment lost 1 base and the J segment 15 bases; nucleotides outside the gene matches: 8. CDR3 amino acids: CASSLGADRAVFF. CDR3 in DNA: TGTGCCAGCAGCTTAGGGGCGGACAGGGCGGTGTTCTTC.

The CDR3 spells CASSQGPGQGLYEQYF. The CDR3, as DNA: TGCGCCAGCAGCCAAGGGCCGGGACAGGGCCTTTACGAGCAGTACTTC. The rearrangement joins TRBV4-3 to TRBJ2-7; 9 bases line up with TRBD1. This CDR3 has 16 residues. Unmatched junction bases numbered 8, after V lost 1 base and J lost 4 bases. Germline V gene data show CDR1 as LGHNA and CDR2 as YSLEER.